This T cell receptor (beta chain) was found in a study of cytomegalovirus exposure and HLA in healthy donors (dated by TCRdb to about 2017). A note on the overall study: In an earlier analysis of 587 of the donors, about 270 Gb of sequence data and 90 million to 120 million unique TCR beta sequences from about 179 million T cells were reported. Around 300 gigabases of sequencing data and tens of millions of unique TCR sequences were included in an early release covering roughly 600 HLA-typed donors. Of the roughly 400 genotyped donors, around 81% fell in the genetic ancestry cluster associated with self-reported Caucasian donors. The study was designed to test whether signatures of past pathogen exposure could be identified by cataloging public T cell receptors. Using immunosequencing, the study profiled T cell repertoires from 550 to 750 subjects and related those repertoires to cytomegalovirus serostatus. Along with the roughly 710-subject first cohort, a separate validation cohort of 120 different subjects was used. To predict cytomegalovirus infection status, the study brought together high-throughput TCR immunosequencing, statistical association of individual TCRs with disease status, and machine learning. A later analysis re-analyzed previously published TCR beta repertoires from about 600 donors and added high-resolution HLA genotyping to study TCR occurrence patterns. In the later analysis, no new phenotypic data were used to find candidate immune exposures; instead, reliance was placed on TCR beta sequences and their occurrence across donors. An earlier analysis of 450 to 750 of the donors used high-throughput TCR beta sequencing to judge whether each TCR beta V gene segment behaved as functional or pseudogenic. Donor age, sex, ethnicity and CMV serostatus were compiled together with the repertoire data. In a later genetic analysis, genome-wide SNP genotypes for about three fifths of the roughly 670 donors were used, and that subset was treated as a discovery cohort. Every discovery cohort repertoire had been produced on one sequencing platform. Both class I and class II loci were covered by HLA typing, at four-digit resolution. The number of typed donors differed by locus: about 620-630 for A, B, C, DRB1 and DQB1; some 500 for DQA1; some 590 for DPA1; and 400 to 480 for DPB1. Because of strong linkage in the cohort, roughly five DR-DQ haplotypes were treated as single units for association and clustering. Among a few hundred genotyped donors of the cohort, an average of 235,054 unique TCR beta nucleotide sequences were sequenced per donor, roughly 20% of them non-productive. What the work shows at the level of the full study, not this receptor alone: Roughly uniform sequencing depth across donors was assumed in presence/absence analyses, although this assumption may not hold. A later analysis found that TCR association rates varied across HLA loci, with DRB1 alleles showing the most associated TCRs and HLA-C alleles the fewest. Linkage disequilibrium might explain the correlated functional status among segregating V segments, but an unknown experimental factor could not be excluded. In the study, around 160 TCR beta chains were listed as associated with cytomegalovirus. A further reported finding was that TCR beta sequences accurately predicted the HLA-A and HLA-B alleles for most subjects in the first cohort. A later analysis reported that several top co-occurrence clusters appeared linked to parvovirus B19, influenza, CMV and Epstein-Barr virus. HLA typing was unavailable for some donors at each locus, so association tests used only the typed subset. In a later analysis, most CMV-associated TCR beta chains were found to appear HLA-restricted, with HLA associations seemingly driven largely by CMV exposure. In a later analysis, HLA-associated TCR beta chains were found to be more clonally expanded and to have lower generation probabilities than equally common non-associated chains. This cohort had only TCR beta chains sequenced, and the lack of alpha or paired-chain data limited which features could be detected. Over 15 rarely observed V segments, including chromosome 9 orphons, were excluded from the earlier analysis of a few hundred of the donors because counts were too low. In an earlier analysis of around 600 of the donors, most TCR beta V segments appeared in productive rearrangements about 87% or about 30% of the time, broadly matching IMGT annotations. A later genetic analysis reported fewer N-insertions in productive TCRs among donors in an Asian-associated ancestry cluster than the roughly 700-donor mean. A group of highly shared sequence variants was considered likely to be a technical artifact of the sequencing pipeline. CMV serostatus was the only immune exposure information available for the cohort. In a later analysis, some 18,000 TCR beta sequences were associated with specific HLA alleles at a false discovery rate of 0.05. In vitro tests confirmed that a few of the cytomegalovirus-associated TCR beta chains recognize cytomegalovirus antigens. When HLA alleles, especially DR and DQ, strongly co-occurred, attributing TCR associations to individual alleles was difficult. The classifier was reported to diagnose cytomegalovirus status with high specificity and sensitivity in both the original cohort and the validation cohort. According to the authors, the approach could potentially be generalized to other disease states and immunological phenotypes. Across donors, most TCR sequences were observed very rarely, whereas some public TCRs were present in many individuals. V-gene and J-gene trimming of TCR beta chains was associated with a missense DCLRE1C variant in a later genetic analysis, and the association was replicated in an independent cohort.

Libraries were constructed by the immunoSEQ multiplex PCR assay. For the multiplex PCR, a mixture combining 60 forward primers for TCR Vbeta segments and 13 reverse primers for TCR Jbeta segments was used. The CDR3 region of rearranged TCR beta genes was amplified from genomic DNA by a multiplex PCR assay. Amplified TCR beta libraries were sequenced as 87-base-pair reads on the Illumina HiSeq System. On the study's bioinformatics: A later analysis tallied about 77 million unique TCR beta chains across the 600 to 700 repertoires, and about 10 million of those chains were shared by two or more donors. To remove PCR and sequencing errors, raw reads were error-corrected and collapsed into unique sequences using a nearest-neighbor algorithm that merged closely related sequences. V, D and J gene segments were assigned by aligning CDR3 sequences to IMGT reference sequences. Each retained sequence needed at least a six-nucleotide match to both a V gene segment and a J gene segment. A rearrangement was called productive if the CDR3 had no stop codons and remained in frame with V and J, and every other rearrangement was called non-productive. CDR3 was defined according to IMGT convention as the region running from the second conserved V-encoded cysteine to the conserved J-encoded phenylalanine. The earlier analysis of more than 450 of the donors excluded sequences that lacked an unambiguous match to a single V gene segment. In an earlier analysis of around 600 of the donors, V segments were called functional above 56.7% productive rearrangements and were called segregating when the between-donor standard deviation exceeded 5%. A statistical classification framework was developed to diagnose cytomegalovirus status using the catalog of TCR beta chain sequences. V and J gene assignment, in a later analysis, came from comparing TCR nucleotide sequences with IMGT/GENE-DB human TR gene sequences. In a later analysis, CDR3 sequences and most-parsimonious VDJ recombination scenarios were assigned using the TCRdist pipeline. In a later analysis, every TCR beta chain was defined by the combination of its CDR3 amino acid sequence and its V-gene family, and reads without a unique V-gene family were dropped. In a later analysis, approximately 590 highly shared, low-generation-probability nucleotide sequences were removed to address suspected cross-contamination and a sequencing artifact. A later analysis calculated a clonal expansion index for each public chain from normalized within-repertoire ranks of inferred template counts. A later analysis computed generation probabilities with a VDJ recombination model fitted to out-of-frame rearrangements, and checked the results against IGoR. A later analysis scored TCR-TCR, TCR-HLA and TCR-CMV co-occurrence with hypergeometric tests, applying a repertoire-size bias correction to TCR pairs. In a later analysis, false discovery rates were estimated by permuting HLA or CMV assignments 20 times. In a later analysis, co-occurring TCRs were grouped using DBSCAN, and TCRdist sequence similarity was added for clustering within HLA-allele-positive subsets. Repertoires with fewer than 30,000 or more than 120,000 public chains, plus five repertoires with anomalous nucleotide sharing, were excluded from co-occurrence clustering. TCRdb retrieved this table from immuneACCESS and kept in-frame rearrangements only. Not all clones are present; in checked studies, unresolved V genes account for under half, and no reason is known for the remainder. Clone size and the V and J calls come from that table; the DNA yielded D and trimming. For this sample the table gives over 150,000 clones, of which approximately 80% were detected only once. The ten largest account for about 2% of the sample.

The cohort was made up of several hundred healthy bone marrow donors. At the time of sampling, all cohort members were nominally healthy, though unrecorded immune exposures were likely present. The donor tested CMV seronegative and was one of the 352 seronegative cohort members. A peripheral blood sample was collected from each donor, and TCR beta sequencing was performed on peripheral blood mononuclear cells. Genomic DNA was extracted from the blood cell samples with the Qiagen DNeasy Blood Extraction Kit. This clone showed up just a few times. Its antigen is not yet known. Per-base qualities were not stored, and no clone one base away is much larger. The sequence derives from a woman younger than 45 in good health and CMV-seronegative. Source material: PBMCs.

Read as DNA, the sequence is TGTGCCAGCAGCTTAGGAGGAGAAAGGGGGAGCTACGAGCAGTACTTC. It encodes CASSLGGERGSYEQYF. The sequence is built from TRBV7-9 and TRBJ2-7; TRBD1 is perhaps the D gene, given 6 matching bases. Per the germline V gene (reference sequence), SEHNR is the CDR1 and FQNEAQ is the CDR2. Relative to germline, V is 1 base shorter and J is 3 bases shorter, with 16 bases between their ends. The CDR3 contains 16 residues, cysteine and phenylalanine counted. This entry keeps only the CDR3 DNA: 48 bases, framed from base 1.